This TCR beta chain was identified during a study of long-term antiretroviral therapy in people with HIV. This clone was seen a handful of times. The target antigen is unknown. With survey level as its setting, the immunoSEQ assay was v3.0. This table comes from immunoSEQ multiplex PCR, and its TCRdb copy is limited to in-frame clones, with some not included. The sample yields about 30,000 clones, about 95% seen once. Overall study results and limits: An increase in diversity followed ART, yet levels stayed below transplant donor controls. All time points showed a repertoire dominated by clones expanded before ART.

CDR3 length: 14 residues. Germline-derived CDR1 and CDR2 are SGHAT and FQNNGV. V was cut by 3 bases and J by 8 bases, with 16 bases left in between. The starting material was unsorted PBMCs, obtained 6 to 6.5 years after starting antiretroviral therapy. V usage is TRBV11-2 and J usage is TRBJ1-2, with D tentatively TRBD1 (5 bases). This clonotype was sampled from a man between 25 and 39 years old with HIV. This CDR3 reads CASSLDTSLRGYTF. The CDR3, as DNA: TGTGCCAGCAGCTTGGACACATCCCTTAGAGGCTACACCTTC.